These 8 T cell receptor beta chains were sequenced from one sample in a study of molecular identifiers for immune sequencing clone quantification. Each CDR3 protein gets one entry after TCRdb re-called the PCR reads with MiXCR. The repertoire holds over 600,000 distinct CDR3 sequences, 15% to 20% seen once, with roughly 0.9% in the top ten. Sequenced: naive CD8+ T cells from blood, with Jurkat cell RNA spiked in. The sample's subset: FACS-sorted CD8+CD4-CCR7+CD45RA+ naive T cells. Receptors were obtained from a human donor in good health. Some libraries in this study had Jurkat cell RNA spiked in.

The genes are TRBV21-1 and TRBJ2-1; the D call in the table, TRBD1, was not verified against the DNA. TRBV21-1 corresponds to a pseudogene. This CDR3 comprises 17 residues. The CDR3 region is CASSKEERDAINNEQLF. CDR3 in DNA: TGTGCCAGCAGCAAGGAGGAGAGGGACGCGATAAACAATGAGCAGCTCTTC.

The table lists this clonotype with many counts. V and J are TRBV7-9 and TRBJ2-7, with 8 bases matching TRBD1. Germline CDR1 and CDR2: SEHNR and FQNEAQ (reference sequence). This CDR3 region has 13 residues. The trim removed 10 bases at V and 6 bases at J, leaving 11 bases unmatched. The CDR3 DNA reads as TGTGCCACCCCCGGGACAGGCGGCATCGAGCAGTACTTC. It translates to CATPGTGGIEQYF.

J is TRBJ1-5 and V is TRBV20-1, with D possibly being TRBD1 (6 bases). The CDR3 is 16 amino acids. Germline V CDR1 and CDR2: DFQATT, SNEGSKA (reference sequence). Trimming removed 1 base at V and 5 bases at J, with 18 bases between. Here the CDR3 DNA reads TGCAGTGCTAGAGGCCGGACAGCGCCCTATGATCAGCCCCAGCATTTT. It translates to CSARGRTAPYDQPQHF.

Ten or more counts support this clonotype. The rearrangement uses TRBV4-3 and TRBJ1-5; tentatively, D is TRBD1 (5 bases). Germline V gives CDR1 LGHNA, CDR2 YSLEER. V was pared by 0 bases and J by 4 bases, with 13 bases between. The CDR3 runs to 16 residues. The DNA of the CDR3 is TGCGCCAGCAGCCAAGAGTACAGGCTTCGGAATCAGCCCCAGCATTTT. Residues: CASSQEYRLRNQPQHF.

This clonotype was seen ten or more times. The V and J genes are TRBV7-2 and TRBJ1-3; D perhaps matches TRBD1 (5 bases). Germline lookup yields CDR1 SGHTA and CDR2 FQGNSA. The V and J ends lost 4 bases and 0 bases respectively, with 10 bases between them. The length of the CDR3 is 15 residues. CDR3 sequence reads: CASSWGRTSGNTIYF. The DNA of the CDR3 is TGTGCCAGCAGCTGGGGACGGACCTCTGGAAACACCATATATTTT.

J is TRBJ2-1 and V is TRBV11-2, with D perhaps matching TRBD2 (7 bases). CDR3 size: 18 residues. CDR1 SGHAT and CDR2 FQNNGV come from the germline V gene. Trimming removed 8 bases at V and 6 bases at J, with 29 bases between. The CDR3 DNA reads TGTGCCAGCCAACGTAGAGAGAGGGGGGGAGGGTTATCCAATGAGCAGTTCTTC. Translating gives CASQRRERGGGLSNEQFF.

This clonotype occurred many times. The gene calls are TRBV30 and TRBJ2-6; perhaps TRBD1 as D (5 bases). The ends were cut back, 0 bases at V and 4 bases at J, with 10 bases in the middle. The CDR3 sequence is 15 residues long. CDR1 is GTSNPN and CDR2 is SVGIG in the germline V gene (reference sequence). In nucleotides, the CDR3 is TGTGCCTGGAGTGTAAAGGGGCCCGGGGCCAACGTCCTGACTTTC. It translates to CAWSVKGPGANVLTF.

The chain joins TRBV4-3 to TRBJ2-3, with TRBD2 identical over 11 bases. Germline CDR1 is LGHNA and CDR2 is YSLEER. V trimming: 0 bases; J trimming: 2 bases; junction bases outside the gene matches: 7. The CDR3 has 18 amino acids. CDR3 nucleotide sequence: TGCGCCAGCAGCCAAGATGCAACTAGCGGGGGAAACACAGATACGCAGTATTTT. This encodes CASSQDATSGGNTDTQYF.